This T cell receptor (beta chain) comes out of a study of blood T cell repertoires in COVID-19. As for the study in general: Collection of acute and convalescent COVID-19 samples took place in the United States, Italy and Spain. PBMCs, B-cell-depleted T cells, or T cells were the source of the cDNA or gDNA that made up the material.

This clone was counted a single time. Trimming shortened V by 0 bases and J by 7 bases, and 6 bases separated the two germline ends. Per the germline V gene, CDR1 is MGHRA and CDR2 is YSYEKL. The CDR3 covers 13 residues. Libraries were prepared by immunoSEQ multiplex PCR; TCRdb keeps only in-frame clonotypes and omits some of them. Among 300,000 to 450,000 clones listed, more than 75% were seen once. The Seattle site enrolled patients during active infection and followed them longitudinally. The sequence came from an older woman with COVID-19, enrolled during active disease. Sequencing was carried out using peripheral blood. The rearrangement uses TRBV4-1 and TRBJ2-2; D uncertain. CDR3 DNA sequence: TGCGCCAGCAGCCAAGACCCCAGCGGGGAGCTGTTTTTT. This gives the protein CASSQDPSGELFF.